The 29 T cell receptor beta chains presented below share a single source sample, sequenced in a study of T-cell reconstitution after alpha-beta-depleted transplantation in children. Unique molecular identifiers were incorporated during preparation of the TCRbeta library. TCRdb redid the calling of the PCR reads with MiXCR, one entry per CDR3 protein. Among approximately 400,000 distinct CDR3 sequences listed, approximately 10% were seen once. Sequences were derived from PBMCs from the stem cell graft donor, sampled from the stem cell graft. The receptors come from a human donor who donated a stem cell graft to a child with acute myeloid leukemia.

V usage is TRBV7-3 and J usage is TRBJ2-1, with 7 bases that match TRBD2. The germline V gene has CDR1 SGHTA and CDR2 FQGTGA. V shed 4 bases and J 6 bases; nucleotides not matched to a gene: 9. The CDR3 contains 15 residues. CDR3 sequence (DNA): TGTGCCAGCAGCTCTCCGGGACTAAACCCCAATGAGCAGTTCTTC. It translates to CASSSPGLNPNEQFF.

This clonotype has just a few counts. J is TRBJ2-5 and V is TRBV12-3 or TRBV12-4, with 9 bases aligning to TRBD1. With V trimmed by 5 bases and J by 4 bases, 8 bases remained unmatched. The CDR3 consists of 15 residues. The chain's CDR3 is CASSRTGQGLETQYF. CDR3 sequence (DNA): TGTGCCAGCAGTCGGACGGGACAGGGATTAGAGACCCAGTACTTC.

V usage is TRBV9 and J usage is TRBJ2-3; 9 nucleotides line up with TRBD1. V shed 3 bases and J 3 bases; nucleotides not matched to a gene: 11. Germline CDR1 is SGDLS and CDR2 is YYNGEE. The CDR3 is made up of 17 amino acids. CDR3 loop: CASSDRGTGLRTDTQYF. CDR3 in DNA: TGTGCCAGCAGCGATAGAGGGACAGGGTTAAGGACAGATACGCAGTATTTT.

The V call is TRBV20-1, the J call TRBJ2-5, with TRBD2 identical over 9 bases. CDR3 length: 16 amino acids. Per the germline V gene, CDR1 is DFQATT and CDR2 is SNEGSKA (reference sequence). The junction had 10 bases not matched to a gene; V was cut back by 0 bases and J by 5 bases. In DNA form, the CDR3 reads TGCAGTGCTAGAGATGACCCTAGCGGGATTTGGGAGACCCAGTACTTC. This sequence encodes CSARDDPSGIWETQYF.

The gene calls are TRBV7-2 and TRBJ2-1; the match to TRBD2 covers 14 bases. This CDR3 is built from 15 residues. Germline values: CDR1 SGHTA, CDR2 FQGNSA. V dropped 5 bases and J dropped 9; count of bases not matched to a gene: 6. The CDR3 here is CASSPGTSGGSEQFF. CDR3 DNA sequence: TGTGCCAGCAGCCCCGGGACTAGCGGGGGAAGTGAGCAGTTCTTC.

The chain is built from TRBV10-2 and TRBJ1-6; 8 bases are shared with TRBD1. The CDR3 length is 15 residues. V lost 2 bases, J lost 7 bases, and 4 bases stayed unmatched. In germline, CDR1 is WSHSY, CDR2 SAAADI. The chain's CDR3 is CASSETGGRNSPLHF. The DNA for the CDR3 is TGCGCCAGCAGTGAGACAGGGGGGAGGAATTCACCCCTCCACTTT.

This clonotype was seen a handful of times. The V call is TRBV10-3, the J call TRBJ2-7; D is unclear. This CDR3 comprises 12 residues. CDR1 is ENHRY and CDR2 is SYGVKD in the germline V gene. The ends were cut back, 6 bases at V and 3 bases at J, with 9 bases in the middle. The CDR3 region has the DNA TGTGCCATCAGCTCGGACGGCTACGAGCAGTACTTC. Protein sequence: CAISSDGYEQYF.

This rearrangement joins TRBV5-1 to TRBJ2-7; TRBD1 aligns across 8 bases. V lost 7 bases, J lost 2 bases, and 5 bases stayed unmatched. The CDR3 spans 13 residues. Germline-derived CDR1 and CDR2 are SGHRS and YFSETQ. CDR3 sequence reads: CASAWDRTYEQYF. DNA of the CDR3: TGCGCCAGCGCCTGGGACAGGACCTACGAGCAGTACTTC.

This chain links TRBV12-3 or TRBV12-4 with TRBJ1-1, with 8 bases matching TRBD1. V lost 1 base, J lost 1 base, and 5 bases stayed unmatched. The CDR3 contains 16 residues. CDR3 DNA sequence: TGTGCCAGCAGTTTAGGGGCAGGGGGCGGGAACACTGAAGCTTTCTTT. Its protein product is CASSLGAGGGNTEAFF.

This chain links TRBV5-1 with TRBJ2-3, with a possible D match to TRBD2 (7 bases). From germline, CDR1 is SGHRS and CDR2 YFSETQ. This CDR3 contains 15 residues. V gave up 3 bases and J gave up 0 bases, with 11 bases separating them. CDR3 protein: CASSSGGLSTDTQYF. DNA of the CDR3: TGCGCCAGCAGCTCCGGGGGGCTTAGCACAGATACGCAGTATTTT. The full variable domain, with the rest looked up from reference TRBV5-1 and TRBJ2-3, is KAGVTQTPRYLIKTRGQQVTLSCSPISGHRSVSWYQQTPGQGLQFLFEYFSETQRNKGNFPGRFSGRQFSNSRSEMNVSTLELGDSALYLCASSSGGLSTDTQYFGPGTRLTVL.

This chain connects TRBV6-1 to TRBJ1-4; D remains unclear. Deletions cut 2 bases from V and 5 bases from J, with 9 bases between. CDR3 size: 14 residues. Germline lookup yields CDR1 MNHNS and CDR2 SASEGT. CDR3: CASSEMAENEKLFF. DNA of the CDR3: TGTGCCAGCAGTGAAATGGCAGAGAATGAAAAACTGTTTTTT.

This clonotype was detected many times. The rearrangement joins TRBV24-1 to TRBJ2-1; 9 bases fit TRBD1. The length of the CDR3 is 16 residues. Germline CDR1 is KGHDR and CDR2 is SFDVKD. With 4 bases clipped from V and 5 bases from J, the junction kept 8 bases outside the gene matches. CDR3 amino acids: CATSDGGQGGNNEQFF. CDR3 coding DNA: TGTGCCACCAGTGACGGGGGACAGGGCGGTAACAATGAGCAGTTCTTC.

The table lists this clonotype with a few counts. The rearrangement joins TRBV20-1 to TRBJ1-6; perhaps TRBD1 as D (5 bases). The CDR3 runs 15 residues. The germline V and J ends were trimmed by 0 bases and 9 bases, with 15 bases remaining between them. Germline CDR1 DFQATT, CDR2 SNEGSKA (reference sequence). The CDR3 nucleotides read TGCAGTGCTAGAGATAGCGGGGCGGGGAGTTCACCCCTCCACTTT. This codes for CSARDSGAGSSPLHF.

This chain joins TRBV29-1 and TRBJ1-5; D call uncertain. Germline CDR1 reads SQVTM; CDR2 reads ANQGSEA. The V gene lost 4 bases and the J gene lost 7 bases, with 14 bases spanning the gap. The CDR3 covers 13 residues. CDR3 in DNA: TGCAGCGTTGGGGTCAGCGGCGGCCAGCCCCAGCATTTT. Amino acid sequence: CSVGVSGGQPQHF.

This clonotype turned up a few times. The V call is TRBV5-1, the J call TRBJ2-3; no clear D. Germline CDR1 SGHRS, CDR2 YFSETQ. V lost 0 bases, J lost 0 bases, and 11 bases lay in between. There are 16 residues in the CDR3. CDR3 in DNA: TGCGCCAGCAGCTTGGGGGTCCTAGGGAGCACAGATACGCAGTATTTT. It is translated as CASSLGVLGSTDTQYF.

This clonotype was observed at least ten times. The chain recombines TRBV29-1 with TRBJ2-3, with 8 bases identical to TRBD2. The length of the CDR3 is 14 residues. Germline CDR1 is SQVTM and CDR2 is ANQGSEA. V shed 6 bases and J 1 base; nucleotides not matched to a gene: 6. CDR3 protein: CSVGSGMGTDTQYF. The CDR3 DNA reads TGCAGCGTCGGTAGCGGGATGGGCACAGATACGCAGTATTTT.

V is TRBV29-1 and J is TRBJ1-1; D gene uncertain. Between the trimmed V and J ends, which lost 4 bases and 1 base, there was a span of 10 bases. The CDR3 totals 13 residues. The V gene's germline CDR1 is SQVTM and CDR2 ANQGSEA. This CDR3 is CSVVRYANTEAFF. DNA for the CDR3: TGCAGCGTTGTAAGATACGCGAACACTGAAGCTTTCTTT. The entire variable domain, with the rest obtained from reference TRBV29-1 and TRBJ1-1, is as follows: SAVISQKPSRDICQRGTSLTIQCQVDSQVTMMFWYRQQPGQSLTLIATANQGSEATYESGFVIDKFPISRPNLTFSTLTVSNMSPEDSSIYLCSVVRYANTEAFFGQGTRLTVV.

This clonotype was picked up a small number of times. The chain has TRBV6-2 or TRBV6-3 and TRBJ2-3, with 7 bases matching TRBD2. The CDR3 length is 16 residues. Germline V gene data show CDR1 as MNHEY and CDR2 as SVGEGT. Trimming took 4 bases from V and 3 from J; bases not matched to a gene: 10. The CDR3 is CASSSSGLRTTDTQYF. Written as DNA, the CDR3 is TGTGCCAGCAGTTCCTCGGGACTACGTACGACAGATACGCAGTATTTT.

This clonotype was observed at least ten times. CDR3 amino acids: CASSLAGAGNSYNEQFF. As DNA, the CDR3 is TGTGCCAGCAGCTTAGCGGGGGCAGGGAACTCCTACAATGAGCAGTTCTTC. V and J are TRBV7-9 and TRBJ2-1, with a weak D call TRBD1 (6 bases). Germline V CDR1 and CDR2: SEHNR, FQNEAQ (reference sequence). Deletions cut 0 bases from V and 0 bases from J, with 12 bases between. The CDR3 consists of 17 residues.

This clonotype was seen at least ten times. This chain uses TRBV20-1 with TRBJ2-5; D unclear. Germline V CDR1 and CDR2: DFQATT, SNEGSKA (reference sequence). There are 14 residues in the CDR3. With 3 bases removed from V and 2 bases from J, the gap between germline ends came to 13 bases. This CDR3 reads CSARETELQETQYF. CDR3 in DNA: TGCAGTGCTAGGGAGACGGAACTACAAGAGACCCAGTACTTC.

The chain uses TRBV5-1 and TRBJ1-4, with D uncertain. The CDR3 has 13 amino acids. V was pared by 9 bases and J by 0 bases, with 9 bases between. Germline loops: CDR1 SGHRS, CDR2 YFSETQ. In DNA, the CDR3 is TGCGCCACTCGACGGGCAACTAATGAAAAACTGTTTTTT. It specifies CATRRATNEKLFF.

In its sample, this clonotype was seen many times. The chain carries TRBV29-1 and TRBJ2-1; perhaps TRBD1 as D (5 bases). Germline CDR1 and CDR2: SQVTM and ANQGSEA. The CDR3 is 13 amino acids. Trimming shortened V by 1 base and J by 8 bases, and 12 bases separated the two germline ends. Here the CDR3 DNA reads TGCAGCGTTGAAGGACAGTTACAGGATGAGCAGTTCTTC. Translation: CSVEGQLQDEQFF.

This chain connects TRBV29-1 to TRBJ2-5, with D hard to call. V shed 4 bases and J shed 2 bases, with 8 bases lying between them. Germline values: CDR1 SQVTM, CDR2 ANQGSEA. This CDR3 region has 12 residues. The CDR3 reads CSVGPEQETQYF. CDR3 nucleotides: TGCAGCGTTGGTCCCGAACAAGAGACCCAGTACTTC.

This rearrangement joins TRBV7-3 to TRBJ2-2, with D tentatively TRBD1 or TRBD2 (5 bases each). The CDR3 length is 15 residues. The germline V and J ends were trimmed by 2 bases and 5 bases, with 12 bases remaining between them. From germline, CDR1 is SGHTA and CDR2 FQGTGA. In nucleotides, the CDR3 is TGTGCCAGCAGCTTATCCGGGGCGTATACCGGGGAGCTGTTTTTT. Translating gives CASSLSGAYTGELFF.

This clonotype occurred a few times. V gene TRBV12-3 or TRBV12-4 combines with J gene TRBJ1-2, with D unresolved. This CDR3 has 13 residues. V was shortened by 3 bases and J by 7 bases, with 12 bases between the two germline ends. The CDR3 coding sequence is TGTGCCAGCAGTTTCCCCCTTGCGCGTGGCTACACCTTC. Translation: CASSFPLARGYTF.

This clonotype was counted at least ten times. V gene TRBV7-9 combines with J gene TRBJ2-1; 7 bases line up with TRBD2. V lost 4 bases and J lost 3; bases outside the gene matches: 9. This CDR3 is built from 16 residues. The germline V gene encodes CDR1 SEHNR and CDR2 FQNEAQ (reference sequence). The CDR3 DNA follows: TGTGCCAGCAGCTCCCTTGCGGGAGAGAGCTACAATGAGCAGTTCTTC. Residues: CASSSLAGESYNEQFF.

V and J are TRBV4-1 and TRBJ1-6, with 7 bases aligning to TRBD1. This CDR3 has 17 residues. J was trimmed by 2 bases and V by 6 bases; bases with no gene match: 10. CDR1 and CDR2 from the germline V gene are MGHRA and YSYEKL. Here the CDR3 reads CASSAGTAGPYNSPLHF. The CDR3, as DNA: TGCGCCAGCAGTGCCGGGACAGCTGGGCCCTATAATTCACCCCTCCACTTT.

This clonotype was observed a single time. The CDR3 coding sequence is TGTGCCAGCAGCGCGAGAATAAACATTGGAGAAAAACTGTTTTTT. Amino acids: CASSARINIGEKLFF. The rearrangement uses TRBV7-2 and TRBJ1-4; no reliable D call. V was trimmed by 5 bases and J by 8 bases, leaving 18 bases between them. The CDR3 is 15 amino acids. The V gene's germline CDR1 is SGHTA and CDR2 FQGNSA.

This clonotype was seen more than once but under ten times. The chain uses TRBV12-3 or TRBV12-4 and TRBJ2-6; D may match TRBD1 or TRBD2 (6 bases each). The V end was cut by 1 base, the J end by 3 bases, with 10 bases between. This CDR3 spans 16 amino acids. The CDR3 coding sequence is TGTGCCAGCAGTTTAGGGGGGGCGAATGGGGCCAACGTCCTGACTTTC. Translating it yields CASSLGGANGANVLTF.